This T cell receptor beta chain originates from a study of CD8 T cells in ankylosing spondylitis. Concerning this clonotype itself: No antigen is known for it.

Germline V gene lookup returns CDR1 SGHTA and CDR2 FQGTGA. The CDR3 spans 14 residues. The ends were cut back, 1 base at V and 5 bases at J, with 10 bases in the middle. One entry per CDR3 protein, called by TCRdb with MiXCR from the 5' RACE reads. The table shows 300,000 to 350,000 distinct CDR3 sequences, with 11% occurring only once. Regarding the study as a whole: Reactive arthritis synovial fluid and blood were previously reported to contain some motif variants. Blood of patients with ankylosing spondylitis appeared to be characterized by a TCR beta motif of fewer than 10 highly homologous variants. Relatively scarce in peripheral blood, disease-linked clones were CD8+.

The chain couples TRBV7-3 to TRBJ2-3; a weak D match, TRBD2 (5 bases). The sample comprised blood, either unsorted or a sorted T cell fraction (not recorded which). This TCR was recovered from a female donor with ankylosing spondylitis or in good health (not recorded which). The chain's CDR3 is CASSLMRDGDTQYF. CDR3 in DNA: TGTGCCAGCAGCTTAATGAGGGATGGAGATACGCAGTATTTT.